This record concerns one TCR beta chain sequence. What it binds is not known. Regarding time point: blood at routine non-recurrence follow-up after resection. Whole RNA, isolated from tumor, nontumor lung or frozen PBMC, was sequenced without prior sorting. The CDR3 loop spans 15 amino acids. Trimming shortened V by 4 bases and J by 7 bases, and 16 bases separated the two germline ends. Per the germline V gene, CDR1 is KGHDR and CDR2 is SFDVKD. TCRdb itself ran the 5' RACE reads through MiXCR, one entry per CDR3 protein. The sample yields more than 95,000 distinct CDR3 sequences, 12% seen once. The data are from a study of spatial heterogeneity in lung cancer. The wider study: Combinations of a unique TCR and a UMI were tallied in raw reads, and on average each appeared more than ten times.

Study observations and caveats: Compared with follow-up, resection was when ubiquitous expanded tumor TCRs appeared in blood more.

The source of this sequence is a male donor with early-stage non-small cell lung cancer. The sample consisted of PBMCs, taken at follow-up. The chain has TRBV24-1 and TRBJ2-1, with D uncertain. The CDR3 DNA sequence: TGTGCCACCAGTGACCGCCGAGGACGTCTTAATGAGCAGTTCTTC. Its protein product is CATSDRRGRLNEQFF.